The present T cell receptor (beta chain) was sequenced within a study of blood T cell repertoires in COVID-19. TCRdb keeps only in-frame clones here, not all; method: immunoSEQ multiplex PCR. The table has about 220,000 clones, roughly four fifths seen once. Trimming left V 6 bases short and J 3 bases short, with 21 bases between. The CDR3 totals 16 residues. From germline, CDR1 is ENHRY and CDR2 SYGVKD. Sequencing input: peripheral blood. The source of this sequence is a woman aged 70-85 years with COVID-19, enrolled during active disease. The chain uses TRBV10-3 and TRBJ2-7; D is perhaps TRBD2 (6 bases). CDR3 sequence reads: CAIRVVGTQGHYEQYF. CDR3 nucleotide sequence: TGTGCCATCAGGGTCGTCGGGACTCAGGGCCACTACGAGCAGTACTTC.